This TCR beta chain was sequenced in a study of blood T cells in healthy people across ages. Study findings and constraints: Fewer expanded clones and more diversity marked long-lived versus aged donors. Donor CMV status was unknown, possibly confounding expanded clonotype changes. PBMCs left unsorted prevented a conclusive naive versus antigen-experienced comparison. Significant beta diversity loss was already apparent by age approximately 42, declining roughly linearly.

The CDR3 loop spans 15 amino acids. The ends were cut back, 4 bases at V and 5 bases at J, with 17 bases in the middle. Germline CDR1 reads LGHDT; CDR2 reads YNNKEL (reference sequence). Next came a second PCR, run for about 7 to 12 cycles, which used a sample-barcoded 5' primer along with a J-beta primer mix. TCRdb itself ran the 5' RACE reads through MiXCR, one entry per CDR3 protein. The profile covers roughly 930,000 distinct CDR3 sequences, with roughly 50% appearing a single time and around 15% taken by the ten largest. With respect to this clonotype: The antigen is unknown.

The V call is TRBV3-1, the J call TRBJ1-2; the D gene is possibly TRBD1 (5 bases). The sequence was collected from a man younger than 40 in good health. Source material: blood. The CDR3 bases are TGTGCCAGCAGCCCCCGGGGCGGGAACCTATATGGCTACACCTTC. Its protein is CASSPRGGNLYGYTF.